The clone carrying this TCR beta chain was seen a single time. Its antigen is currently unknown. The data were taken from a study of vaccination effects on CD4 cells after COVID-19. Background on the study: Participants were given two doses of BNT162b2 or mRNA-1273 vaccine.

Some clones are missing from TCRdb's copy, which holds only in-frame ones; the method was immunoSEQ multiplex PCR. The sample yields fewer than 35,000 clones, approximately 78% seen once. Sequencing was preceded by expansion of antigen-specific CD4+ T cells with viral peptide pools in the ViraFEST assay. On roughly day 10 of culture, CD4+ T cells were separated out. The person had a PCR-confirmed SARS-CoV-2 infection during March to December 2020. V dropped 5 bases and J dropped 1 base, with 8 bases sitting between them. This CDR3 contains 14 residues. From germline, CDR1 is SNHLY and CDR2 FYNNEI. The receptor comes from a human donor who had a prior SARS-CoV-2 infection. The chain is built from TRBV2 and TRBJ2-2, with D perhaps TRBD2 (6 bases). This material consisted of CD4+ T cells from PBMCs cultured with a peptide pool, taken before COVID-19 vaccination. For the CDR3, the DNA is TGTGCCAGCAGTTTTAGCGGGAACACCGGGGAGCTGTTTTTT. This translates into CASSFSGNTGELFF.